This T cell receptor beta chain was sequenced in a study of cytomegalovirus exposure and HLA in healthy donors. Germline assignment: CDR1 LNHDA and CDR2 SQIVND (reference sequence). The germline V and J ends were trimmed by 6 bases and 7 bases, with 24 bases remaining between them. The CDR3 runs 17 residues. Notes on the study in general: Later analysis identified a missense DCLRE1C variant that was linked to TCR beta V- and J-gene trimming.

Use of 60 Vbeta and 13 Jbeta primers characterized the PCR. Data came from immunoSEQ multiplex PCR; TCRdb stores just in-frame clones and leaves some out. In all, the sample yields approximately 110,000 clones. As to this clone: Antigen specificity is unknown.

The material sequenced was PBMCs. The J gene is TRBJ2-2, the V gene TRBV19; D possibly corresponds to TRBD2 (6 bases). This receptor was identified in a man between 45 and 60 years old in good health and CMV-seronegative. CDR3 sequence reads: CASSLAPEPTQIGELFF. CDR3 in DNA: TGTGCCAGTAGCCTAGCGCCAGAGCCAACTCAGATCGGGGAGCTGTTTTTT.